The 15 T cell receptor beta chains given below trace back to one sample, sequenced in a study of blood T cells in healthy people across ages. Primed by a sample-barcoded 5' primer and a J-beta primer mix, a second PCR proceeded for about 7 to 11 cycles. TCRdb used MiXCR to reprocess the 5' RACE reads, holding one entry per CDR3 protein. Of roughly 500,000 distinct CDR3 sequences detected, 27% appear once; the ten largest clones hold under 20%. Sequenced: blood. The receptors here all came from a woman aged 65 to 85 in good health.

This clonotype was seen a few times. J is TRBJ2-7 and V is TRBV7-2; 10 bases match TRBD1. Losses at the gene ends were 2 bases for V and 6 bases for J; bases not matched to a gene: 4. CDR3 length: 14 amino acids. Germline CDR1 SGHTA, CDR2 FQGNSA. Here the CDR3 reads CASSLRDRGREQYF. The DNA of the CDR3 is TGTGCCAGCAGCTTAAGGGACAGGGGTCGCGAGCAGTACTTC.

This clonotype was seen a few times. As DNA, the CDR3 is TGCGCCAGCAGCTTGGACGTGACCCAGTACTTC. This sequence encodes CASSLDVTQYF. The chain carries TRBV5-1 and TRBJ2-5; D is ambiguous. Per germline, CDR1 SGHRS and CDR2 YFSETQ. Trimming left V 0 bases short and J 7 bases short, with 4 bases between. The CDR3 consists of 11 residues.

Only one count was recorded for this clonotype. One end of the junction fails to match germline, which may point to a read error. The chain is built from TRBV11-1 and TRBJ2-7; the D gene is possibly TRBD2 (5 bases). This CDR3 region has 15 residues. Per the germline V gene, CDR1 is SGHAT and CDR2 is FQDESV (reference sequence). This CDR3 reads CASSLRSSQSGEQCF. The CDR3 bases are TGTGCCAGCAGCTTAAGAAGTTCCCAGAGCGGCGAGCAGTGCTTC.

This clonotype was counted between two and nine times. The V call is TRBV3-1, the J call TRBJ2-5; 15 nucleotides agree with TRBD2. The tail of the sequence fits TRBJ2-1 better, so the J call may be wrong. This CDR3 has 15 amino acids. CDR1 and CDR2 (germline): LGHDT, YNNKEL (reference sequence). The CDR3 region is CASSHWTSGGAGQFF. The CDR3 DNA is TGTGCCAGCAGCCACTGGACTAGCGGGGGGGCCGGGCAGTTCTTC.

The gene calls are TRBV5-1 and TRBJ1-1; 9 bases line up with TRBD1. Losses at the gene ends were 1 base for V and 5 bases for J; bases not matched to a gene: 6. In germline, CDR1 is SGHRS, CDR2 YFSETQ. The CDR3 runs to 15 residues. The CDR3 region has the DNA TGCGCCAGCAGCTTGATGGGACAGGGAGGAACTGAAGCTTTCTTT. Amino acids: CASSLMGQGGTEAFF.

The V call is TRBV6-5, the J call TRBJ1-6, with D perhaps matching TRBD1 (5 bases). The CDR3 sequence is 16 residues long. CDR1 is MNHEY and CDR2 is SVGAGI in the germline V gene. Trimming took off 2 bases at V and 11 bases at J, with 19 bases between the two ends. This CDR3 is CASSYGRGAKRAPLHF. CDR3 bases: TGTGCCAGCAGTTACGGGAGGGGCGCTAAGAGAGCACCCCTCCACTTT.

This clonotype was counted between two and nine times. J is TRBJ2-6 and V is TRBV5-1, with 8 bases identical to TRBD1. V shed 2 bases, J shed 9 bases, and the junction held 7 bases outside the gene matches. The length of the CDR3 is 15 residues. Germline V gene data show CDR1 as SGHRS and CDR2 as YFSETQ. The CDR3 reads CASSFTDRVDNVLTF. The DNA for the CDR3 is TGCGCCAGCAGCTTCACGGACAGGGTCGACAACGTCCTGACTTTC. Filled out from reference TRBV5-1 and TRBJ2-6, the complete variable domain reads KAGVTQTPRYLIKTRGQQVTLSCSPISGHRSVSWYQQTPGQGLQFLFEYFSETQRNKGNFPGRFSGRQFSNSRSEMNVSTLELGDSALYLCASSFTDRVDNVLTFGAGSRLTVL.

The chain recombines TRBV30 with TRBJ1-1, with no clear D. V lost 0 bases and J lost 5, with 10 bases in between. The germline V gene has CDR1 GTSNPN and CDR2 SVGIG (reference sequence). The CDR3 covers 13 residues. The CDR3 DNA is TGTGCCTGGAGTGTAAGGAGTGGAACTGAAGCTTTCTTT. This translates into CAWSVRSGTEAFF. Complete variable domain (other parts from reference TRBV30 and TRBJ1-1): SQTIHQWPATLVQPVGSPLSLECTVEGTSNPNLYWYRQAAGRGLQLLFYSVGIGQISSEVPQNLSASRPQDRQFILSSKKLLLSDSGFYLCAWSVRSGTEAFFGQGTRLTVV.

This clonotype has just a few counts. The genes are TRBV7-8 and TRBJ2-7; 14 positions match TRBD2. Germline CDR1 SGHVS, CDR2 FQNEAQ. The CDR3 loop spans 15 amino acids. V dropped 1 base and J dropped 5; count of bases not matched to a gene: 1. As DNA, the CDR3 is TGTGCCAGCAGCTTAGAGACTAGCGGGGGGGACGAGCAGTACTTC. This encodes CASSLETSGGDEQYF.

This clonotype was counted only a few times. V is TRBV6-5 and J is TRBJ1-2, with 7 bases fitting TRBD1. The ends lost 0 bases at V and 4 bases at J; junction bases unmatched: 5. CDR3 size: 15 residues. Germline CDR1 is MNHEY and CDR2 is SVGAGI. The CDR3 sequence is CASSYSTRGSYGYTF. CDR3 sequence (DNA): TGTGCCAGCAGTTACTCGACCAGGGGGTCCTATGGCTACACCTTC.

The rearrangement links TRBV6-5 to TRBJ1-2; tentatively, D is TRBD1 (5 bases). This CDR3 comprises 14 residues. The germline V gene encodes CDR1 MNHEY and CDR2 SVGAGI. V shed 6 bases and J shed 4 bases, with 15 bases lying between them. The CDR3 reads CASSARGDLYGYTF. Written as DNA, the CDR3 is TGTGCCAGCAGCGCTCGAGGGGACCTCTATGGCTACACCTTC.

V usage is TRBV6-2 or TRBV6-3 and J usage is TRBJ2-7; TRBD1 matches at 7 bases. The CDR3 runs 14 residues. V was clipped by 4 bases and J by 5 bases; unmatched bases: 8. Germline lookup yields CDR1 MNHEY and CDR2 SVGEGT. The CDR3 sequence is CASSFDRDGNEQYF. The CDR3 coding sequence is TGTGCCAGCAGTTTCGACAGGGACGGGAACGAGCAGTACTTC.

Only a few counts were recorded for this clonotype. The gene calls are TRBV27 and TRBJ2-5; no firm D call. The end of the DNA fits TRBJ2-1 better, so the J call may be wrong. Germline V lookup: CDR1 MNHEY, CDR2 SMNVEV (reference sequence). The CDR3 length is 13 residues. Here the CDR3 DNA reads TGTGCCAGCAGTTTACTCCCCATAAATGAGCAGTTCTTC. This codes for CASSLLPINEQFF.

Many counts were recorded for this clonotype. This chain links TRBV6-2 or TRBV6-3 with TRBJ2-4, with 7 bases identical to TRBD2. The length of the CDR3 is 17 residues. V lost 6 bases, J lost 0 bases, and 11 bases stayed unmatched. The germline CDR1 and CDR2 sequences are MNHEY and SVGEGT. CDR3 nucleotide sequence: TGTGCCAGCAGCCACCATGGAGCGGGGCTAGCCAAAAACATTCAGTACTTC. Translating it yields CASSHHGAGLAKNIQYF.

The chain carries TRBV6-5 and TRBJ2-7; possibly TRBD1 for D (6 bases). Trimming pared 7 bases from V and 3 bases from J, leaving 13 bases between. This CDR3 is built from 13 residues. Per the germline V gene, CDR1 is MNHEY and CDR2 is SVGAGI. Here the CDR3 DNA reads TGTGCCAGCAACGCCGGACAGTTCTACGAGCAGTACTTC. Translation gives CASNAGQFYEQYF.